These T cell receptor beta chains were read from a single sample in a study of blood T cell repertoires in COVID-19. Libraries were prepared by immunoSEQ multiplex PCR; TCRdb keeps only in-frame clonotypes and omits some of them. There are just over 200,000 clones in the sample; 60% to 85% occur only once, and 5.5% to 7% lies in the top ten. The sample taken for sequencing was peripheral blood. The receptors derive from a woman in her sixties or seventies with acute or convalescent COVID-19. Each CDR3 is given with its conserved first and last residue. D genes are given only for firm matches. Size is omitted from some rows. Given values are once, few, many or a class for expanded clones.

TRBV5-1	TRBJ2-1	12	few	TRBD2	CASSRTSSEQFF	TGCGCCAGCAGCCGGACTAGTTCTGAGCAGTTCTTC
TRBV18	TRBJ2-7	15	NA	TRBD1	CASSPGTGTPYEQYF	TGTGCCAGCTCACCCGGGACAGGGACCCCCTACGAGCAGTACTTC
TRBV27	TRBJ1-2	15	NA	NA	CASSFSGVGYYGYTF	TGTGCCAGCAGTTTTTCCGGGGTGGGTTACTATGGCTACACCTTC
TRBV10-3	TRBJ1-1	12	NA	NA	CAIRERDTEAFF	TGTGCCATCAGAGAGAGAGACACTGAAGCTTTCTTT
TRBV7-9	TRBJ2-5	13	once	NA	CASSYSDTETQYF	TGTGCCAGCAGCTATTCGGACACCGAGACCCAGTACTTC
TRBV25-1	TRBJ2-7	12	NA	NA	CASSADLYEQYF	TGTGCCAGCAGTGCCGACTTGTACGAGCAGTACTTC
TRBV24-1	TRBJ2-7	15	NA	NA	CATSDSRTAGYEQYF	TGTGCCACCAGTGATAGTCGGACAGCCGGCTACGAGCAGTACTTC
TRBV23-1	TRBJ2-7	15	once	TRBD1	CASGPTGTGSHEQYF	TGCGCCAGCGGACCAACCGGGACAGGGTCCCACGAGCAGTACTTC
TRBV15	TRBJ2-2	17	once	TRBD1	CATSRHRGTRGTGELFF	TGTGCCACCAGCAGACACAGGGGGACCCGAGGAACCGGGGAGCTGTTTTTT
TRBV3-1/TRBV3-2	TRBJ1-5	17	few	NA	CASSQGGPTGRGQPQHF	TGTGCCAGCAGCCAAGGGGGCCCTACAGGGCGAGGACAGCCCCAGCATTTT
TRBV14	TRBJ1-1	13	NA	NA	CASSPQVGDGAFF	TGTGCCAGCAGCCCCCAGGTAGGGGATGGAGCTTTCTTT
TRBV7-2	TRBJ1-1	16	NA	NA	CASSLGGGVGETEAFF	TGTGCCAGCAGCTTAGGTGGAGGGGTGGGAGAAACTGAAGCTTTCTTT
TRBV19	TRBJ1-2	14	NA	NA	CASSIGGSNYGYTF	TGTGCCAGTAGTATCGGCGGATCTAACTATGGCTACACCTTC
TRBV7-3	TRBJ2-7	15	NA	NA	CASSLIPQGPYEQYF	TGTGCCAGCAGCTTAATCCCACAGGGACCCTACGAGCAGTACTTC
TRBV2	TRBJ2-5	15	NA	TRBD2	CASSEEGLEGETQYF	TGTGCCAGCAGTGAAGAGGGACTAGAAGGAGAGACCCAGTACTTC
TRBV7-2	TRBJ2-7	15	NA	NA	CASSLRGSSSYEQYF	TGTGCCAGCAGCTTAAGGGGTTCGTCATCCTACGAGCAGTACTTC
TRBV10-1	TRBJ2-7	15	few	TRBD2	CASSEATSGRYEQYF	TGCGCCAGCAGTGAGGCGACTAGCGGTCGTTACGAGCAGTACTTC
TRBV19	TRBJ2-2	15	NA	TRBD2	CASRGLAGKGGELFF	TGTGCCAGTAGAGGACTAGCGGGAAAAGGCGGGGAGCTGTTTTTT
TRBV7-9	TRBJ1-4	13	NA	NA	CASSKVLGEKLFF	TGTGCCAGCAGCAAGGTACTCGGGGAAAAACTGTTTTTT
TRBV6-6	TRBJ1-4	13	once	NA	CASRGGVDEKLFF	TGTGCCAGCCGGGGGGGGGTCGATGAAAAACTGTTTTTT
TRBV4-1	TRBJ1-5	16	NA	NA	CASSLGSRDSNQPQHF	TGCGCCAGCAGCTTAGGTTCACGGGATAGCAATCAGCCCCAGCATTTT
TRBV30	TRBJ1-5	15	NA	TRBD1	CAWSVRTGSDQPQHF	TGTGCCTGGAGTGTAAGGACAGGGAGTGATCAGCCCCAGCATTTT
TRBV7-2	TRBJ2-1	11	few	NA	CASSFDTLQFF	TGTGCCAGCAGCTTTGACACCTTGCAGTTCTTC
TRBV11-2	TRBJ1-5	15	NA	TRBD1	CASSPGTGRFQPQHF	TGTGCCAGCAGCCCCGGGACAGGGAGATTTCAGCCCCAGCATTTT
TRBV6-5	TRBJ2-1	14	NA	TRBD2	CASSRGLAGWEQFF	TGTGCCAGCAGCCGAGGACTAGCGGGATGGGAGCAGTTCTTC
TRBV7-8	TRBJ1-5	14	NA	NA	CASSPPGGHQPQHF	TGTGCCAGCAGCCCCCCGGGGGGACATCAGCCCCAGCATTTT
TRBV18	TRBJ2-4	13	NA	NA	CASSPRPENIQYF	TGTGCCAGCTCACCACGCCCAGAAAACATTCAGTACTTC
TRBV11-2	TRBJ2-3	13	NA	NA	CASSFQGVDTQYF	TGTGCCAGCAGCTTTCAAGGGGTTGATACGCAGTATTTT
TRBV1	TRBJ1-5	18	NA	NA	CTSSQENLVLSYYQPQHF	TGCACCAGCAGCCAAGAAAACTTAGTATTGAGTTACTATCAGCCCCAGCATTTT
TRBV9	TRBJ2-2	14	NA	NA	CASSVVSNTGELFF	TGTGCCAGCAGCGTAGTGAGCAACACCGGGGAGCTGTTTTTT
TRBV11-3	TRBJ2-3	17	NA	NA	CASSLGGGAYSTDTQYF	TGTGCCAGCAGCTTAGGAGGGGGAGCCTATAGCACAGATACGCAGTATTTT
TRBV29-1	TRBJ1-3	15	NA	TRBD1	CSVELTGGSGNTIYF	TGCAGCGTTGAACTGACAGGGGGCTCTGGAAACACCATATATTTT
TRBV3-1/TRBV3-2	TRBJ2-7	13	few	NA	CASSHAAAYEQYF	TGTGCCAGCAGCCATGCGGCTGCCTACGAGCAGTACTTC
TRBV5-5	TRBJ2-1	16	NA	TRBD2	CASSLDPAGSSNEQFF	TGTGCCAGCAGCTTGGACCCAGCGGGATCTAGCAATGAGCAGTTCTTC
TRBV5-6	TRBJ2-3	18	NA	TRBD2	CASSLPGLAGSFRDTQYF	TGTGCCAGCAGCCTACCAGGACTAGCGGGATCCTTCAGGGATACGCAGTATTTT
TRBV18	TRBJ1-3	16	NA	NA	CASSPSTGFSGNTIYF	TGTGCCAGCTCACCATCGACAGGTTTCTCTGGAAACACCATATATTTT
TRBV3-1/TRBV3-2	TRBJ2-4	15	NA	TRBD2	CASSQAGGTKNIQYF	TGTGCCAGCAGCCAAGCGGGAGGGACCAAAAACATTCAGTACTTC
TRBV4-2	TRBJ1-2	17	NA	TRBD1	CASSQGWGQRVDYGYTF	TGTGCCAGCAGCCAGGGATGGGGACAGCGGGTGGACTATGGCTACACCTTC
TRBV6-4	TRBJ1-1	14	NA	TRBD1	CASSGGTGGTEAFF	TGTGCCAGCAGTGGCGGGACAGGGGGCACTGAAGCTTTCTTT
TRBV7-9	TRBJ2-4	19	NA	TRBD2	CASSDILAGGGLAKNIQYF	TGTGCCAGCAGCGATATACTAGCGGGAGGGGGACTAGCCAAAAACATTCAGTACTTC
TRBV5-1	TRBJ2-3	16	NA	TRBD2	CASSPPGARTSHTQYF	TGCGCCAGCAGCCCCCCCGGCGCTCGGACTAGTCATACGCAGTATTTT
TRBV6-6	TRBJ1-5	14	NA	TRBD1	CASRLGTGLQPQHF	TGTGCCAGCAGGCTCGGGACAGGGCTTCAGCCCCAGCATTTT
TRBV3-1/TRBV3-2	TRBJ1-1	14	once	TRBD1	CASSFDRDNTEAFF	TGTGCCAGCAGTTTCGACAGGGACAACACTGAAGCTTTCTTT
TRBV28	TRBJ2-5	15	few	NA	CASREGGLREETQYF	TGTGCCAGCAGGGAAGGGGGACTAAGAGAAGAGACCCAGTACTTC